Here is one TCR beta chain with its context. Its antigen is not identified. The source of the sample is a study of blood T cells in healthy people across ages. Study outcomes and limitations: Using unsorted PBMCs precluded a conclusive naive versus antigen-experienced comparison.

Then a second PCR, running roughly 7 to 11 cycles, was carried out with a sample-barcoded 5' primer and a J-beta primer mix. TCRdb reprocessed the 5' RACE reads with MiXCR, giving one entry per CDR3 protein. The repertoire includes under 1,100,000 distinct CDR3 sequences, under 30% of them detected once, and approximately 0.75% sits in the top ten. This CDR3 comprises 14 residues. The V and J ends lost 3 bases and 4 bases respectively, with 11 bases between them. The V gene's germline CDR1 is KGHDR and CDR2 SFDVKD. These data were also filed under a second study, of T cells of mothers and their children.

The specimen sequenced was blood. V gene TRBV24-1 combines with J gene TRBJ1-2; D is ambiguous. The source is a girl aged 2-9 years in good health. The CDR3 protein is CATSDPPVTYGYTF. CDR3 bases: TGTGCCACCAGTGATCCGCCGGTAACCTATGGCTACACCTTC.